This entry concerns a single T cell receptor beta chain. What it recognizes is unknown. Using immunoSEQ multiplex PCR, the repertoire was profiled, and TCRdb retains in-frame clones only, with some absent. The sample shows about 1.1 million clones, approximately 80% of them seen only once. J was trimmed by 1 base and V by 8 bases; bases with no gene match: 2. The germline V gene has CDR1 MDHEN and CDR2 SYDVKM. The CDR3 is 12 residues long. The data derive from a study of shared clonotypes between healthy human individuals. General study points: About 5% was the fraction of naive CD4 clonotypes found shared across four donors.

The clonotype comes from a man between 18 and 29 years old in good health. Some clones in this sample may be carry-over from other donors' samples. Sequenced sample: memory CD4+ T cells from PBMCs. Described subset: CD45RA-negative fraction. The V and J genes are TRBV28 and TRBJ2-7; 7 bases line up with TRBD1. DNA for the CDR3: TGTGCCAGCCAGACAGGGTCCTACGAGCAGTACTTC. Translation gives CASQTGSYEQYF. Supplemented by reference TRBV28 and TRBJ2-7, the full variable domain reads DVKVTQSSRYLVKRTGEKVFLECVQDMDHENMFWYRQDPGLGLRLIYFSYDVKMKEKGDIPEGYSVSREKKERFSLILESASTNQTSMYLCASQTGSYEQYFGPGTRLTVT.